One T cell receptor (beta chain) is described in this entry. This sample stems from a study of beta chain features in type 1 diabetes. Expressed TCRB transcripts were sequenced because the entire RNA isolate underwent reverse transcription. TCRdb's copy holds only in-frame clones and misses some; the assay was immunoSEQ multiplex PCR. The sample shows more than 140,000 clones, approximately 9.8% of them seen only once. The CDR3 runs to 11 residues. Germline CDR1 DFQATT, CDR2 SNEGSKA (reference sequence). V lost 0 bases and J lost 8, with 7 bases in between. The sample was central memory CD4+ T cells from blood. The receptor's source is a woman aged 40 to 55 in good health. This chain uses TRBV20-1 with TRBJ1-2, with a weak D call TRBD1 (6 bases). The CDR3 DNA sequence: TGCAGTGCTAGAGATACAGGGGGCTACACCTTC. The encoded protein is CSARDTGGYTF.